Below are 32 T cell receptor beta chains sequenced from a single sample in a study of cytomegalovirus exposure and HLA in healthy donors. Sequencing used immunoSEQ multiplex PCR; TCRdb keeps in-frame clones, though not all of them. The profile shows hundreds of thousands of clones, around 87% of them singletons. The sequenced sample was PBMCs. These TCRs come from a young woman in good health and CMV-seropositive.

This chain uses TRBV5-1 with TRBJ2-2; tentatively, D is TRBD1 (6 bases). Germline CDR1 reads SGHRS; CDR2 reads YFSETQ. V was clipped by 4 bases and J by 1 base, with 11 bases between them. This CDR3 contains 15 residues. CDR3 nucleotides: TGCGCCAGCAGCCCCCCGACAGGGAACACCGGGGAGCTGTTTTTT. It translates to CASSPPTGNTGELFF.

The chain has TRBV6-5 and TRBJ2-1, with TRBD1 as a possible D gene (5 bases). CDR1 and CDR2 (germline): MNHEY, SVGAGI. Trimming removed 0 bases at V and 2 bases at J, with 8 bases between. The CDR3 runs to 15 residues. This chain's CDR3 is CASSYSSGTYNEQFF. Here the CDR3 DNA reads TGTGCCAGCAGTTACTCGTCAGGGACCTACAATGAGCAGTTCTTC.

The chain uses TRBV10-1 and TRBJ2-5; 12 bases match TRBD2. The V segment lost 2 bases and the J segment 5 bases; nucleotides outside the gene matches: 6. The V gene's germline CDR1 is WNHNN and CDR2 SYGVQD (reference sequence). This CDR3 contains 16 residues. CDR3 residues: CASSENLLAGGETQYF. The CDR3 nucleotides are TGCGCCAGCAGTGAGAATCTGCTAGCGGGAGGGGAGACCCAGTACTTC.

The chain combines TRBV28 with TRBJ1-2; maybe TRBD1 (6 bases). Germline CDR1 reads MDHEN; CDR2 reads SYDVKM. The V gene lost 1 base and the J gene lost 8 bases, with 14 bases spanning the gap. The CDR3 is 14 residues long. CDR3 protein: CASSLYGGPMGYTF. For the CDR3, the DNA is TGTGCCAGCAGTTTATACGGGGGGCCGATGGGCTACACCTTC.

The rearrangement joins TRBV18 to TRBJ2-7, with 7 bases aligning to TRBD1. V dropped 5 bases and J dropped 5; count of bases not matched to a gene: 6. From germline, CDR1 is KGHSH and CDR2 LQKENI. The CDR3 is 13 amino acids. CDR3 protein: CASSAGTENEQYF. The CDR3 region has the DNA TGTGCCAGCTCAGCCGGGACAGAGAACGAGCAGTACTTC.

The CDR3 sequence: CASSLGRSDEQYF. In DNA form, the CDR3 reads TGTGCCAGCAGCTTGGGCAGGTCTGACGAGCAGTACTTC. The J gene is TRBJ2-7, the V gene TRBV5-6, with D uncertain. This CDR3 is built from 13 residues. Germline assignment: CDR1 SGHDT and CDR2 YYEEEE. V was pared by 0 bases and J by 5 bases, with 9 bases between.

The CDR3 reads CASSGERERNEQYF. The DNA of the CDR3 is TGTGCCAGCAGCGGAGAGCGGGAGAGGAACGAGCAGTACTTC. This chain joins TRBV9 and TRBJ2-7; 8 nucleotides agree with TRBD2. J was trimmed by 5 bases and V by 3 bases; bases with no gene match: 7. This CDR3 comprises 14 residues. Germline CDR1 reads SGDLS; CDR2 reads YYNGEE. Full variable domain (rest looked up from reference TRBV9 and TRBJ2-7): DSGVTQTPKHLITATGQRVTLRCSPRSGDLSVYWYQQSLDQGLQFLIQYYNGEERAKGNILERFSAQQFPDLHSELNLSSLELGDSALYFCASSGERERNEQYFGPGTRLTVT.

This chain connects TRBV27 to TRBJ1-1; unclear D gene. Germline assignment: CDR1 MNHEY and CDR2 SMNVEV (reference sequence). V was shortened by 6 bases and J by 0 bases, with 11 bases between the two germline ends. CDR3 length: 14 amino acids. The CDR3, as DNA: TGTGCCAGCAGCCCCGCTTCGGTGAACACTGAAGCTTTCTTT. Translated: CASSPASVNTEAFF.

The gene calls are TRBV11-2 and TRBJ1-3; D remains ambiguous. The CDR3 length is 13 residues. Germline V gives CDR1 SGHAT, CDR2 FQNNGV. Trimming cost V 5 bases and J 0 bases, with 5 bases left between them. Here the CDR3 DNA reads TGTGCCAGCAGCGGGCACTCTGGAAACACCATATATTTT. Translation gives CASSGHSGNTIYF.

The chain employs TRBV9 and TRBJ2-6; 7 bases line up with TRBD2. CDR1 and CDR2 (germline): SGDLS, YYNGEE. This CDR3 is 21 amino acids long. Trimming cost V 4 bases and J 0 bases; bases outside gene matches: 19. The CDR3 protein is CASSPGEGRVGSLSGANVLTF. CDR3 nucleotide sequence: TGTGCCAGCAGCCCCGGGGAGGGCAGGGTAGGATCTCTCTCTGGGGCCAACGTCCTGACTTTC.

The chain carries TRBV12-5 and TRBJ2-2, with D tentatively TRBD1 (5 bases). The CDR3 loop spans 15 amino acids. V lost 2 bases to trimming and J lost 2 bases, with 9 bases between them. Per germline, CDR1 LGHNT and CDR2 FRNRAP. The CDR3, as DNA: TGTGCTAGTGGTTTGAGCCAGGGAAACACCGGGGAGCTGTTTTTT. Protein: CASGLSQGNTGELFF. Variable domain in full (rest from reference TRBV12-5 and TRBJ2-2): DARVTQTPRHKVTEMGQEVTMRCQPILGHNTVFWYRQTMMQGLELLAYFRNRAPLDDSGMPKDRFSAEMPDATLATLKIQPSEPRDSAVYFCASGLSQGNTGELFFGEGSRLTVL.

This clone came up a few times. V usage is TRBV30 and J usage is TRBJ1-5; tentative D call: TRBD1 (6 bases). Trimming left V 1 base short and J 6 bases short, with 13 bases between. The germline CDR1 and CDR2 sequences are GTSNPN and SVGIG (reference sequence). The CDR3 is 14 amino acids. CDR3: CAWSATGSGQPQHF. The CDR3 coding sequence is TGTGCCTGGAGTGCAACAGGGAGCGGTCAGCCCCAGCATTTT.

This chain connects TRBV5-4 to TRBJ2-7; no clear D gene. Germline CDR1 reads SGHNT; CDR2 reads YYREEE (reference sequence). Trimming pared 0 bases from V and 0 bases from J, leaving 7 bases between. The CDR3 length is 14 residues. As DNA, the CDR3 is TGTGCCAGCAGCTTGGGGGCTCTCTCCTACGAGCAGTACTTC. It specifies CASSLGALSYEQYF. The variable domain in full, with the rest retrieved from reference TRBV5-4 and TRBJ2-7, is ETGVTQSPTHLIKTRGQQVTLRCSSQSGHNTVSWYQQALGQGPQFIFQYYREEENGRGNFPPRFSGLQFPNYSSELNVNALELDDSALYLCASSLGALSYEQYFGPGTRLTVT.

V is TRBV6-4 and J is TRBJ1-6, with 11 nucleotides matching TRBD1. The CDR3 is 14 residues long. Trimming cost V 2 bases and J 9 bases; bases outside gene matches: 0. CDR1 is MRHNA, CDR2 SNTAGT, per germline. CDR3 nucleotide sequence: TGTGCCAGCAGTGACGGACAGGGGGCTTCACCCCTCCACTTT. It codes for CASSDGQGASPLHF.

This chain connects TRBV28 to TRBJ1-4, with 12 bases that match TRBD1. CDR3 length: 17 residues. With V trimmed by 3 bases and J by 2 bases, 4 bases remained unmatched. CDR1 and CDR2 from the germline V gene are MDHEN and SYDVKM. CDR3 amino acids: CASSFGTGGTTNEKLFF. DNA for the CDR3: TGTGCCAGCAGTTTCGGGACAGGGGGCACGACTAATGAAAAACTGTTTTTT.

The V gene is TRBV9, the J gene TRBJ2-1, with D perhaps matching TRBD2 (5 bases). This CDR3 region has 13 residues. Per germline, CDR1 SGDLS and CDR2 YYNGEE. Trimming shortened V by 0 bases and J by 7 bases, and 8 bases separated the two germline ends. The CDR3 coding sequence is TGTGCCAGCAGCGTAGAAGCGGTAAATGAGCAGTTCTTC. Its protein is CASSVEAVNEQFF.

This chain joins TRBV18 and TRBJ1-2, with no clear D. Trimming removed 2 bases at V and 2 bases at J, with 9 bases between. Germline V gene data show CDR1 as KGHSH and CDR2 as LQKENI. The CDR3 is 14 amino acids. CDR3 nucleotides: TGTGCCAGCTCACCAGGGCCAGGAAACTATGGCTACACCTTC. This sequence encodes CASSPGPGNYGYTF.

The chain couples TRBV5-6 to TRBJ2-1; D unresolved. CDR3 length: 15 amino acids. With 1 base removed from V and 2 bases from J, the gap between germline ends came to 10 bases. Per the germline V gene, CDR1 is SGHDT and CDR2 is YYEEEE. The DNA for the CDR3 is TGTGCCAGCAGCTTGTTTTTAGTCACCTACAATGAGCAGTTCTTC. Translating it yields CASSLFLVTYNEQFF.

This chain uses TRBV6-6 with TRBJ2-7; 9 positions agree with TRBD1. V shed 4 bases and J 9 bases; nucleotides not matched to a gene: 4. Per the germline V gene, CDR1 is MNHNY and CDR2 is SVGAGI (reference sequence). The CDR3 consists of 12 residues. CDR3 region: CASSSTTGGQYF. The CDR3 DNA is TGTGCCAGCAGTTCAACGACAGGGGGGCAGTACTTC.

This rearrangement joins TRBV28 to TRBJ2-2, with TRBD1 matching 10 bases. The CDR3 is made up of 16 amino acids. Germline V lookup: CDR1 MDHEN, CDR2 SYDVKM. The V gene end was trimmed by 8 bases and the J gene end by 0 bases; junction bases not matched to a gene: 6. The CDR3 coding sequence is TGTGCCAGCTTGACAGGGGGCCCCACGAACACCGGGGAGCTGTTTTTT. Its protein product is CASLTGGPTNTGELFF.

The gene calls are TRBV5-1 and TRBJ1-5; 9 bases are a match to TRBD1. V lost 1 base to trimming and J lost 6 bases; unmatched junction nucleotides: 2. Germline V gene data show CDR1 as SGHRS and CDR2 as YFSETQ. The CDR3 covers 14 residues. CDR3 region: CASSLTGGFQPQHF. The CDR3 region has the DNA TGCGCCAGCAGCTTGACAGGGGGCTTTCAGCCCCAGCATTTT.

V and J are TRBV11-2 and TRBJ2-5; the D is unclear. The CDR3 is 13 amino acids. Trimming removed 4 bases from V and 5 bases from J, with 11 bases in between. In germline, CDR1 is SGHAT, CDR2 FQNNGV. The CDR3 bases are TGTGCCAGCAGCTCTTACATGGTGGAGACCCAGTACTTC. As protein: CASSSYMVETQYF.

The chain combines TRBV4-1 with TRBJ2-7; unclear D gene. Germline loops: CDR1 MGHRA, CDR2 YSYEKL. The CDR3 is made up of 14 amino acids. The V gene lost 6 bases and the J gene lost 6 bases, with 18 bases spanning the gap. CDR3 coding DNA: TGCGCCAGCAGTCAAACTCCGACTGGAGCCGAGCAGTACTTC. Protein sequence: CASSQTPTGAEQYF.

The gene calls are TRBV9 and TRBJ2-2; the D is unclear. Germline V gives CDR1 SGDLS, CDR2 YYNGEE. The CDR3 is 15 amino acids. Trimming took 4 bases from V and 6 from J, leaving 16 bases between them. The CDR3 region has the DNA TGTGCCAGCAGCCCTATAGTAGAACCCTCCGGGGAGCTGTTTTTT. Protein: CASSPIVEPSGELFF.

V is TRBV11-2 and J is TRBJ1-1, with D possibly TRBD1 on 6 matching bases. V lost 1 base, J lost 0 bases, and 12 bases lay in between. CDR1 SGHAT and CDR2 FQNNGV come from the germline V gene. The CDR3 spans 16 residues. The CDR3 is CASSLGGQGLNTEAFF. In nucleotides, the CDR3 is TGTGCCAGCAGCTTAGGGGGCCAGGGGCTGAACACTGAAGCTTTCTTT.

The rearrangement joins TRBV30 to TRBJ2-1; tentatively, D is TRBD1 (6 bases). Germline assignment: CDR1 GTSNPN and CDR2 SVGIG (reference sequence). Trimming left V 2 bases short and J 4 bases short, with 15 bases between. The length of the CDR3 is 15 residues. The CDR3 region is CAWSLWSDRYNEQFF. The DNA for the CDR3 is TGTGCCTGGAGTCTTTGGTCCGACAGGTACAATGAGCAGTTCTTC.

The rearrangement links TRBV19 to TRBJ2-2; TRBD2 agrees at 14 bases. J gave up 5 bases and V 7 bases, and 6 bases lay outside the gene matches. The CDR3 consists of 16 residues. Germline V gene sequence: CDR1 LNHDA, CDR2 SQIVND (reference sequence). Written as DNA, the CDR3 is TGTGCCAGTACCAGGACTAGCGGGGGGATTACCGGGGAGCTGTTTTTT. It yields the protein CASTRTSGGITGELFF.

This chain uses TRBV5-1 with TRBJ2-1; 16 positions agree with TRBD2. The ends lost 4 bases at V and 4 bases at J; junction bases unmatched: 8. Germline lookup yields CDR1 SGHRS and CDR2 YFSETQ. The CDR3 spans 18 residues. This CDR3 is CASSMGLAGGFSYNEQFF. In nucleotides, the CDR3 is TGCGCCAGCAGCATGGGACTAGCGGGAGGGTTTTCGTACAATGAGCAGTTCTTC. The variable domain in full, completed from reference TRBV5-1 and TRBJ2-1, reads KAGVTQTPRYLIKTRGQQVTLSCSPISGHRSVSWYQQTPGQGLQFLFEYFSETQRNKGNFPGRFSGRQFSNSRSEMNVSTLELGDSALYLCASSMGLAGGFSYNEQFFGPGTRLTVL.

The chain recombines TRBV19 with TRBJ1-1; D not resolved. The germline CDR1 and CDR2 sequences are LNHDA and SQIVND (reference sequence). The CDR3 spans 13 residues. V lost 4 bases and J 2 bases, leaving 8 bases between the germline ends. The CDR3 is CASSTQTNTEAFF. DNA for the CDR3: TGTGCCAGTAGTACACAGACAAACACTGAAGCTTTCTTT.

V usage is TRBV28 and J usage is TRBJ1-1, with D perhaps matching TRBD1 (6 bases). Germline V gives CDR1 MDHEN, CDR2 SYDVKM. Trimming left V 3 bases short and J 0 bases short, with 11 bases between. The CDR3 spans 15 residues. CDR3 bases: TGTGCCAGCAGTTTGGGGGGGCGGGTGAACACTGAAGCTTTCTTT. Encoded protein: CASSLGGRVNTEAFF. Full variable domain (remainder filled in from reference TRBV28 and TRBJ1-1): DVKVTQSSRYLVKRTGEKVFLECVQDMDHENMFWYRQDPGLGLRLIYFSYDVKMKEKGDIPEGYSVSREKKERFSLILESASTNQTSMYLCASSLGGRVNTEAFFGQGTRLTVV.

This chain links TRBV7-9 with TRBJ1-2; 7 bases match TRBD1. Germline CDR1 is SEHNR and CDR2 is FQNEAQ (reference sequence). V lost 1 base, J lost 4 bases, and 9 bases stayed unmatched. There are 16 residues in the CDR3. The CDR3 loop is CASSLGGQFFSYGYTF. DNA of the CDR3: TGTGCCAGCAGCTTAGGGGGACAGTTCTTTAGCTATGGCTACACCTTC.

The rearrangement uses TRBV30 and TRBJ1-4, with D perhaps matching TRBD1 (5 bases). Trimming took off 4 bases at V and 2 bases at J, with 8 bases between the two ends. The CDR3 extends over 13 amino acids. Germline V gives CDR1 GTSNPN, CDR2 SVGIG (reference sequence). Written as DNA, the CDR3 is TGTGCCTGGAAGGGGCAGACTAATGAAAAACTGTTTTTT. It specifies CAWKGQTNEKLFF.